Listed here are 25 T cell receptor beta chains from one sample, sequenced in a study of CD8+CD57+ T cells in acquired aplastic anemia. TCR beta VDJ and CDR3 profiles were obtained from a genomic DNA template. TCRdb recomputed calls from the reads with MiXCR, one row per CDR3 protein. The sample has 150,000 to 200,000 distinct CDR3 sequences; less than 65% are singletons. Sequencing was performed on sorted CD4+, CD8+, or CD8+CD57+ T cells (not recorded which) from PBMCs. The origin of the receptors is a human donor with severe aplastic anemia or a healthy control (not recorded which).

J is TRBJ2-2 and V is TRBV10-3; 8 bases are shared with TRBD2. The germline V gene encodes CDR1 ENHRY and CDR2 SYGVKD. With V trimmed by 5 bases and J by 5 bases, 4 bases remained unmatched. This CDR3 contains 14 residues. The CDR3 here is CAISWASGTGELFF. In DNA form, the CDR3 reads TGTGCCATCAGTTGGGCTAGCGGGACCGGGGAGCTGTTTTTT.

The chain links TRBV20-1 to TRBJ1-5; D call uncertain. Germline CDR1 is DFQATT and CDR2 is SNEGSKA (reference sequence). Trimming shortened V by 2 bases and J by 0 bases, and 5 bases separated the two germline ends. This CDR3 spans 13 amino acids. CDR3 protein: CSARLGSNQPQHF. The CDR3 DNA reads as TGCAGTGCTAGACTGGGTAGCAATCAGCCCCAGCATTTT.

The chain carries TRBV2 and TRBJ2-6; D perhaps matches TRBD2 (6 bases). Germline CDR1 SNHLY, CDR2 FYNNEI. The CDR3 covers 16 residues. Trimming removed 3 bases at V and 5 bases at J, with 14 bases between. The CDR3 sequence: CASSEGRTTWANVLTF. DNA for the CDR3: TGTGCCAGCAGTGAGGGGAGGACAACTTGGGCCAACGTCCTGACTTTC.

The rearrangement uses TRBV7-9 and TRBJ2-7, with D unresolved. Germline CDR1 reads SEHNR; CDR2 reads FQNEAQ (reference sequence). The CDR3 sequence is 11 residues long. The V gene lost 5 bases and the J gene lost 5 bases, with 7 bases spanning the gap. The CDR3 DNA reads as TGTGCCAGCAGCCATGGGGACGAGCAGTACTTC. Translation gives CASSHGDEQYF.

The chain combines TRBV9 with TRBJ2-1; D possibly corresponds to TRBD2 (6 bases). The V gene's germline CDR1 is SGDLS and CDR2 YYNGEE. Trimming stripped 1 base from V and 0 bases from J, with 8 bases between. This CDR3 is 15 amino acids long. The CDR3 DNA reads TGTGCCAGCAGCGTAAATAGCGGCTCCTACAATGAGCAGTTCTTC. It translates to CASSVNSGSYNEQFF.

This clonotype was detected only a few times. The chain couples TRBV12-3 or TRBV12-4 to TRBJ2-7, with D unclear. V lost 6 bases and J 0 bases, leaving 9 bases between the germline ends. The CDR3 loop spans 13 amino acids. CDR3 in amino acids: CASRDAISYEQYF. The CDR3 DNA follows: TGTGCCAGCAGGGACGCGATCTCCTACGAGCAGTACTTC.

In its sample, this clonotype was seen a few times. The chain recombines TRBV15 with TRBJ2-7, with D unclear. V was clipped by 0 bases and J by 1 base, with 7 bases between them. CDR3 size: 14 residues. Per germline, CDR1 LNHNV and CDR2 YYDKDF (reference sequence). In nucleotides, the CDR3 is TGTGCCACCAGCAGAGATCTACAGTCCTACGAGCAGTACTTC. Translated: CATSRDLQSYEQYF.

This chain joins TRBV10-3 and TRBJ2-7; D is unresolved. With 3 bases removed from V and 5 bases from J, the gap between germline ends came to 14 bases. The CDR3 contains 14 residues. Germline assignment: CDR1 ENHRY and CDR2 SYGVKD. This CDR3 reads CAISEPPIPHEQYF. In nucleotides, the CDR3 is TGTGCCATCAGTGAACCACCGATCCCCCACGAGCAGTACTTC.

This chain uses TRBV6-5 with TRBJ2-1; D is undetermined. Germline V gene sequence: CDR1 MNHEY, CDR2 SVGAGI. V was clipped by 0 bases and J by 4 bases, with 10 bases between them. The CDR3 has 15 residues. The CDR3 DNA sequence: TGTGCCAGCAGTTACTCGATGGCTAGGTACAATGAGCAGTTCTTC. It encodes CASSYSMARYNEQFF.

The CDR3 spells CASSLNRGWTQYF. For the CDR3, the DNA is TGTGCCAGCAGCTTAAACAGGGGGTGGACCCAGTACTTC. The rearrangement joins TRBV7-2 to TRBJ2-5, with TRBD1 identical over 8 bases. This CDR3 has 13 residues. Germline V lookup: CDR1 SGHTA, CDR2 FQGNSA. Trimming at V came to 2 bases and at J to 7 bases, leaving 3 bases not matched to a gene.

The V gene is TRBV6-1, the J gene TRBJ1-5; no clear D gene. Germline V lookup: CDR1 MNHNS, CDR2 SASEGT. This CDR3 comprises 16 residues. V dropped 7 bases and J dropped 2 bases, with 18 bases sitting between them. CDR3 sequence: CASTMGLEGRNQPQHF. DNA of the CDR3: TGTGCCAGCACCATGGGCCTCGAAGGTCGCAATCAGCCCCAGCATTTT.

This clonotype was detected ten times or more. This chain joins TRBV9 and TRBJ2-7; TRBD1 or TRBD2 may be the D gene (5 bases each). The V end was cut by 4 bases, the J end by 2 bases, with 13 bases between. The length of the CDR3 is 14 residues. Germline loops: CDR1 SGDLS, CDR2 YYNGEE. This CDR3 reads CASSIRDGPYEQYF. In nucleotides, the CDR3 is TGTGCCAGCAGCATCCGGGACGGGCCCTACGAGCAGTACTTC. Full variable domain (missing parts from reference TRBV9 and TRBJ2-7): DSGVTQTPKHLITATGQRVTLRCSPRSGDLSVYWYQQSLDQGLQFLIQYYNGEERAKGNILERFSAQQFPDLHSELNLSSLELGDSALYFCASSIRDGPYEQYFGPGTRLTVT.

The V and J genes are TRBV5-1 and TRBJ1-1; TRBD1 matches 8 bases. Losses at the gene ends were 3 bases for V and 8 bases for J; bases not matched to a gene: 6. Germline V gives CDR1 SGHRS, CDR2 YFSETQ. The CDR3 consists of 13 residues. The CDR3 loop is CASSWGQDWEAFF. The CDR3 region has the DNA TGCGCCAGCAGCTGGGGACAGGACTGGGAAGCTTTCTTT.

The V call is TRBV29-1, the J call TRBJ2-7; D is uncertain. Trimming removed 3 bases from V and 0 bases from J, with 6 bases in between. Germline values: CDR1 SQVTM, CDR2 ANQGSEA. The CDR3 consists of 12 residues. The CDR3 spells CSVESYSYEQYF. The CDR3 region has the DNA TGCAGCGTTGAGTCGTACTCCTACGAGCAGTACTTC.

Here the CDR3 reads CASSPGRDGYTF. In nucleotides, the CDR3 is TGTGCCAGTAGTCCGGGACGAGATGGCTACACCTTC. The chain combines TRBV19 with TRBJ1-2; D perhaps matches TRBD1 (5 bases). The CDR3 runs to 12 residues. Germline-derived CDR1 and CDR2 are LNHDA and SQIVND (reference sequence). V shed 5 bases and J shed 6 bases, with 10 bases lying between them.

The V gene is TRBV7-3, the J gene TRBJ2-1; D call uncertain. V lost 6 bases, J lost 6 bases, and 15 bases lay in between. CDR1 is SGHTA, CDR2 FQGTGA, per germline. CDR3 length: 14 residues. CDR3 loop: CASSLGRGLNEQFF. The CDR3, as DNA: TGTGCCAGCAGTCTCGGCCGCGGCCTCAATGAGCAGTTCTTC.

This chain joins TRBV7-9 and TRBJ2-3; a weak D match, TRBD2 (6 bases). The V gene's germline CDR1 is SEHNR and CDR2 FQNEAQ (reference sequence). The CDR3 has 16 residues. The V end was cut by 6 bases, the J end by 1 base, with 17 bases between. The CDR3 sequence: CASRAAPGVGTDTQYF. CDR3 DNA sequence: TGTGCCAGCAGAGCAGCCCCGGGGGTAGGCACAGATACGCAGTATTTT.

This clonotype showed up many times. The rearrangement joins TRBV11-2 to TRBJ2-7, with 12 nucleotides matching TRBD2. The CDR3 is 14 amino acids. The V and J ends lost 3 bases and 4 bases, in that order; junction bases with no gene match: 1. From germline, CDR1 is SGHAT and CDR2 FQNNGV. The CDR3 nucleotides read TGTGCCAGCAGCTTGGGGACTAGCGGGTACGAGCAGTACTTC. Protein sequence: CASSLGTSGYEQYF. Drawing the rest from reference TRBV11-2 and TRBJ2-7, the complete variable domain is EAGVAQSPRYKIIEKRQSVAFWCNPISGHATLYWYQQILGQGPKLLIQFQNNGVVDDSQLPKDRFSAERLKGVDSTLKIQPAKLEDSAVYLCASSLGTSGYEQYFGPGTRLTVT.

This chain joins TRBV20-1 and TRBJ2-7; D may match TRBD1 or TRBD2 (5 bases each). This CDR3 has 13 residues. Germline V lookup: CDR1 DFQATT, CDR2 SNEGSKA (reference sequence). Trimming took 1 base from V and 2 from J, leaving 9 bases between them. CDR3 protein: CSARGDVAYEQYF. DNA for the CDR3: TGCAGTGCTAGAGGGGACGTAGCCTACGAGCAGTACTTC.

Details on this clonotype: The junction shows a germline mismatch at one end, possibly a read error. The rearrangement links TRBV5-4 to TRBJ2-1, with a weak D call TRBD2 (6 bases). Looked up from germline, CDR1 is SGHNT and CDR2 is YYREEE (reference sequence). The CDR3 totals 16 residues. CDR3 amino acids: CASSQERGNSYNEQFF. For the CDR3, the DNA is TGCGCCAGCAGCCAAGAACGCGGGAACTCCTACAATGAGCAGTTCTTC.

This clonotype was observed at least ten times. The V call is TRBV12-3 or TRBV12-4, the J call TRBJ1-5; TRBD1 might be the D (6 bases). This CDR3 contains 13 residues. V shed 5 bases and J shed 3 bases, with 8 bases lying between them. In DNA, the CDR3 is TGTGCCAGCAGTACAGGGTTCAATCAGCCCCAGCATTTT. This translates into CASSTGFNQPQHF.

Only a few counts were recorded for this clonotype. The chain recombines TRBV10-3 with TRBJ1-1; 7 nucleotides line up with TRBD1. The ends lost 2 bases at V and 4 bases at J; junction bases unmatched: 7. CDR3 length: 15 amino acids. Germline V CDR1 and CDR2: ENHRY, SYGVKD. The CDR3 DNA reads TGTGCCATCAGTGAGCTAGACAGGGTGGGCACTGAAGCTTTCTTT. This sequence encodes CAISELDRVGTEAFF.

This clonotype was picked up many times. The CDR3 DNA is TGTGCCACCAAAGCTGCGGGTGGAGGGGCCAACGTCCTGACTTTC. This encodes CATKAAGGGANVLTF. The rearrangement joins TRBV15 to TRBJ2-6, with D tentatively TRBD2 (5 bases). This CDR3 is built from 15 residues. The V end lost 7 bases, the J end lost 4 bases, and 14 bases lay between the germline ends. CDR1 LNHNV and CDR2 YYDKDF come from the germline V gene (reference sequence).

The chain combines TRBV20-1 with TRBJ2-1; TRBD2 is a possible D gene (6 bases). The CDR3 runs 15 residues. From germline, CDR1 is DFQATT and CDR2 SNEGSKA (reference sequence). V dropped 5 bases and J dropped 4 bases, with 18 bases sitting between them. CDR3 residues: CSAPTGLYQYNEQFF. In DNA form, the CDR3 reads TGCAGTGCTCCGACGGGACTCTACCAATACAATGAGCAGTTCTTC.

The chain links TRBV7-3 to TRBJ2-3; perhaps D is TRBD1 or TRBD2 (5 bases each). The CDR3 consists of 16 residues. Germline CDR1 SGHTA, CDR2 FQGTGA. V shed 5 bases and J shed 0 bases, with 15 bases lying between them. CDR3 protein: CASSDFPGPSTDTQYF. The DNA for the CDR3 is TGTGCCAGCAGCGACTTTCCGGGACCCAGCACAGATACGCAGTATTTT.